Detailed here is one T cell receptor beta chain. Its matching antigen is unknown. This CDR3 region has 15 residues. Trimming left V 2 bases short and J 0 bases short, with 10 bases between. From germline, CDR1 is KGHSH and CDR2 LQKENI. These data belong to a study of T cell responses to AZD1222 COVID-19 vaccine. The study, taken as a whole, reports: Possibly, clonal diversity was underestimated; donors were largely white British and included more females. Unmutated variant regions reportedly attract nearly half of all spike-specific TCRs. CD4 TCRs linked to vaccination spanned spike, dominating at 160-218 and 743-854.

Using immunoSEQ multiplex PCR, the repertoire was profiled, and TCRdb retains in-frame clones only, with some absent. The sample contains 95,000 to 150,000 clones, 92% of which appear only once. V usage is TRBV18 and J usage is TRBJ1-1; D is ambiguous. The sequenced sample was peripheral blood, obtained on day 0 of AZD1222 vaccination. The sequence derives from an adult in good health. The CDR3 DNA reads TGTGCCAGCTCACCAATCACAGCTTTGAACACTGAAGCTTTCTTT. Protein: CASSPITALNTEAFF.